Listed below are T cell receptor beta chains from one sample, sequenced in a study of CD8 T cells in ankylosing spondylitis. TCRdb re-called the 5' RACE reads with MiXCR, one entry per CDR3 protein. The sample lists about 500,000 distinct CDR3 sequences; about 13% were seen once. Specimen: blood, either unsorted or a sorted T cell fraction (not recorded which). Receptor source: a male donor with ankylosing spondylitis. Each CDR3 is given with its conserved first and last residue. D genes are given only for firm matches. A row's size may be missing; if present it is once, few, many or a size class.

clone size,J gene,D gene,V gene,CDR3 protein,CDR3 DNA
NA,TRBJ1-6,NA,TRBV2,CASSEEQLIDSPLHF,TGTGCCAGCAGTGAAGAACAACTAATCGATTCACCCCTCCACTTT
NA,TRBJ2-2,TRBD1,TRBV5-5,CASTQDRPTGELFF,TGTGCCAGCACGCAGGACAGGCCCACCGGGGAGCTGTTTTTT
NA,TRBJ2-4,TRBD1,TRBV27,CASRVQGAVDIQYF,TGTGCCAGCAGAGTACAGGGGGCGGTGGACATTCAGTACTTC
NA,TRBJ1-4,NA,TRBV7-9,CASSLRASNEKLFF,TGTGCCAGCAGCTTAAGGGCCTCTAATGAAAAACTGTTTTTT
many,TRBJ2-5,NA,TRBV3-1,CASSQDRETQYF,TGCGCCAGCAGCCAAGATCGGGAGACCCAGTACTTC
few,TRBJ2-3,TRBD2,TRBV11-2,CASSWLPGLAGGGYTQYF,TGTGCCAGCAGCTGGCTCCCGGGACTAGCGGGAGGAGGGTATACGCAGTATTTT
many,TRBJ2-2,NA,TRBV12-3/TRBV12-4,CASIPGLGNTGELFF,TGTGCCAGCATCCCGGGACTCGGGAACACCGGGGAGCTGTTTTTT
NA,TRBJ2-3,NA,TRBV20-1,CSAKRGAELGTDTQYF,TGCAGTGCTAAGAGGGGAGCGGAGCTGGGGACAGATACGCAGTATTTT
many,TRBJ1-1,TRBD1,TRBV7-9,CASSLGTGTEAFF,TGTGCCAGCAGCTTGGGGACAGGGACTGAAGCTTTCTTT
NA,TRBJ2-5,NA,TRBV7-8,CASSLAASFQETQYF,TGTGCCAGCAGCTTAGCTGCTAGCTTCCAAGAGACCCAGTACTTC
many,TRBJ1-5,NA,TRBV15,CATSRDPPIQPQHF,TGTGCCACCAGCAGAGATCCCCCGATTCAGCCCCAGCATTTT
NA,TRBJ1-1,NA,TRBV2,CASSETPGVEAFF,TGTGCCAGCAGTGAGACCCCCGGAGTTGAAGCTTTCTTT
NA,TRBJ1-5,NA,TRBV7-9,CASSLALGAVLNQPQHF,TGTGCCAGCAGCTTAGCGTTGGGCGCAGTTCTCAATCAGCCCCAGCATTTT
NA,TRBJ2-2,NA,TRBV19,CASSIGTVGTGELFF,TGTGCCAGTAGTATAGGTACAGTAGGCACCGGGGAGCTGTTTTTT
few,TRBJ1-6,TRBD1,TRBV20-1,CSATRRTGNNSPLHF,TGCAGTGCTACCCGACGGACAGGGAATAATTCACCCCTCCACTTT
NA,TRBJ2-1,NA,TRBV20-1,CSASSYNEQFF,TGCAGTGCTAGTTCCTACAATGAGCAGTTCTTC
NA,TRBJ1-4,TRBD1,TRBV5-6,CASSLGQGEGTNEKLFF,TGTGCCAGCAGCTTGGGACAGGGAGAAGGGACTAATGAAAAACTGTTTTTT
few,TRBJ2-1,TRBD2,TRBV12-3/TRBV12-4,CASSETSGKNNNEQFF,TGTGCCAGCAGTGAAACTAGCGGCAAGAACAACAATGAGCAGTTCTTC
many,TRBJ2-1,NA,TRBV7-9,CASSLGGANEQFF,TGTGCCAGCAGCTTAGGCGGGGCTAATGAGCAGTTCTTC
few,TRBJ1-6,TRBD1,TRBV12-3/TRBV12-4,CASSFAGGAAYNSPLHF,TGTGCCAGCAGTTTTGCAGGGGGCGCGGCCTATAATTCACCCCTCCACTTT
few,TRBJ2-1,TRBD2,TRBV5-6,CASSGLAGAYEQFF,TGTGCCAGCAGCGGGCTAGCGGGAGCCTATGAGCAGTTCTTC
NA,TRBJ2-5,NA,TRBV12-3/TRBV12-4,CASSLAGRYQETQYF,TGTGCCAGCAGTTTAGCCGGACGGTACCAAGAGACCCAGTACTTC
many,TRBJ1-2,NA,TRBV27,CASKISGTLWVYGYTF,TGTGCCAGCAAAATATCTGGAACCCTTTGGGTCTATGGCTACACCTTC
many,TRBJ2-1,NA,TRBV12-3/TRBV12-4,CASSLGEQFF,TGTGCCAGCAGTTTGGGTGAGCAGTTCTTC
few,TRBJ1-2,NA,TRBV7-2,CASSLVGKSNYGYTF,TGTGCCAGCAGCTTAGTAGGCAAGAGCAACTATGGCTACACCTTC
few,TRBJ2-5,NA,TRBV20-1,CSARLKMYQETQYF,TGCAGTGCTAGACTGAAAATGTACCAAGAGACCCAGTACTTC
few,TRBJ2-1,TRBD2,TRBV24-1,CATSDSLASSYNEQFF,TGTGCCACCAGTGATTCACTAGCGAGCTCCTACAATGAGCAGTTCTTC
many,TRBJ2-1,NA,TRBV29-1,CSVEKGGGQFF,TGCAGCGTTGAAAAGGGGGGTGGGCAGTTCTTC
few,TRBJ2-7,TRBD2,TRBV6-2/TRBV6-3,CASSYSFVDRSGKYYEQYF,TGTGCCAGCAGTTACTCGTTCGTGGATCGGAGCGGGAAGTACTACGAGCAGTACTTC
many,TRBJ1-3,NA,TRBV12-3/TRBV12-4,CASSSQGNTIYF,TGTGCCAGCAGTTCACAGGGAAACACCATATATTTT
few,TRBJ2-2,NA,TRBV6-1,CASRGTLRELFF,TGTGCCAGCAGGGGGACCCTCCGGGAGCTGTTTTTT
few,TRBJ2-3,NA,TRBV5-1,CASNWRAATDTQYF,TGCGCCAGCAATTGGAGAGCGGCCACAGATACGCAGTATTTT
many,TRBJ2-1,NA,TRBV6-2/TRBV6-3,CASSLDGRPSYNEQFF,TGTGCCAGCAGTCTAGACGGCCGCCCCTCCTACAATGAGCAGTTCTTC
few,TRBJ2-7,NA,TRBV19,CASSHGLRGDYEQYF,TGTGCCAGTAGCCACGGGCTTAGGGGGGACTACGAGCAGTACTTC
few,TRBJ2-5,TRBD2,TRBV20-1,CSAETSGREKTQYF,TGCAGTGCGGAGACTAGCGGGAGGGAAAAGACCCAGTACTTC
NA,TRBJ1-1,NA,TRBV15,CATSTHSRTEAFF,TGTGCCACCAGCACCCATAGTCGCACTGAAGCTTTCTTT
few,TRBJ2-1,NA,TRBV7-9,CASSPKMWAHEQFF,TGTGCCAGCAGCCCTAAGATGTGGGCGCATGAGCAGTTCTTC
few,TRBJ2-5,TRBD1,TRBV2,CASKTGRQETQYF,TGTGCCAGCAAGACAGGGCGGCAAGAGACCCAGTACTTC
few,TRBJ2-3,TRBD1,TRBV11-2,CASSRTGVEYF,TGTGCCAGCAGCCGGACAGGGGTTGAGTATTTT
few,TRBJ1-1,NA,TRBV11-2,CASSPRGPRGTEAFF,TGTGCCAGCAGCCCGCGGGGGCCCCGAGGCACTGAAGCTTTCTTT
NA,TRBJ2-7,NA,TRBV7-9,CASSLPPGPTGEQYF,TGTGCCAGCAGCTTACCACCGGGCCCCACAGGCGAGCAGTACTTC
many,TRBJ2-3,NA,TRBV7-2,CASSLAETDTQYF,TGTGCCAGCAGCTTAGCGGAAACAGATACGCAGTATTTT
NA,TRBJ2-3,NA,TRBV3-1,CPSSHRTDTQYF,TGTCCCAGCAGCCACCGCACAGATACGCAGTATTTT
few,TRBJ1-1,NA,TRBV12-5,CASGEGRWTEAFF,TGTGCTAGTGGCGAGGGGAGATGGACTGAAGCTTTCTTT
NA,TRBJ2-1,TRBD2,TRBV12-3/TRBV12-4,CASSLGGRVGNEQFF,TGTGCCAGCAGCTTAGGCGGGAGGGTCGGCAATGAGCAGTTCTTC
many,TRBJ1-6,TRBD1,TRBV5-5,CASSLEGTGVSPLHF,TGTGCCAGCAGCTTGGAGGGGACAGGGGTATCACCCCTCCACTTT
few,TRBJ2-2,TRBD1,TRBV6-1,CASSNTGVNTGELFF,TGTGCCAGCAGTAATACAGGGGTGAACACCGGGGAGCTGTTTTTT
few,TRBJ2-1,TRBD2,TRBV25-1,CASSESTPAGCSYNEQFF,TGTGCCAGCAGTGAATCCACCCCAGCGGGGTGCTCCTACAATGAGCAGTTCTTC
few,TRBJ2-3,NA,TRBV6-2/TRBV6-3,CASSRPWVSTDTQYF,TGTGCCAGCAGTCGTCCTTGGGTCAGCACAGATACGCAGTATTTT
few,TRBJ2-1,NA,TRBV7-6,CASSLGPEAEQFF,TGTGCCAGCAGCTTAGGTCCCGAAGCCGAGCAGTTCTTC
many,TRBJ2-5,TRBD2,TRBV29-1,CSLWTSGQETQYF,TGCAGCCTATGGACTAGCGGACAAGAGACCCAGTACTTC
many,TRBJ2-2,TRBD1,TRBV12-5,CASGPPDRAGTGELFF,TGTGCTAGTGGTCCCCCCGACAGGGCGGGCACCGGGGAGCTGTTTTTT